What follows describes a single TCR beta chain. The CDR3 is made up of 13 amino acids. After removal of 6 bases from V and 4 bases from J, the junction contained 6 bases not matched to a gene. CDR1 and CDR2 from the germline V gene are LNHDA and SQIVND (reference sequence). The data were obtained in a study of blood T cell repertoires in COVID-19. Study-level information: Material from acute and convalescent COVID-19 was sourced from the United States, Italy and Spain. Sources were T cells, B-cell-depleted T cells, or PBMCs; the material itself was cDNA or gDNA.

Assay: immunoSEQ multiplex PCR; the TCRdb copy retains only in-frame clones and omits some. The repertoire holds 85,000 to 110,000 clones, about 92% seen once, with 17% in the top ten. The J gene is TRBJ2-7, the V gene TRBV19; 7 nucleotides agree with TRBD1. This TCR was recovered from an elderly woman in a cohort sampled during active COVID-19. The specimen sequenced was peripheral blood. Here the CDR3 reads CASSNHRGYEQYF. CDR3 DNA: TGTGCCAGTAGCAATCACAGGGGATACGAGCAGTACTTC.